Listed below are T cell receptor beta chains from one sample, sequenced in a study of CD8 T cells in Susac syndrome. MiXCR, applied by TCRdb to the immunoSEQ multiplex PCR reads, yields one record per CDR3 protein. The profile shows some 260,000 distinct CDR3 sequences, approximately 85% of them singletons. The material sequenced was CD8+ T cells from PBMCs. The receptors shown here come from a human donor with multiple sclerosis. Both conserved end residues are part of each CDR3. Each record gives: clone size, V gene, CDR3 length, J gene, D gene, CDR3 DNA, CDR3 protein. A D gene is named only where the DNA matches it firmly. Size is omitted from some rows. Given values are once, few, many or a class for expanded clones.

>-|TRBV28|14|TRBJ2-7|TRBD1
TGTGCCAGCAGGATAACAGGGGGCGAATACGAGCAGTACTTC
CASRITGGEYEQYF
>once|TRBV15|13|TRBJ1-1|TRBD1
TGTGCCACCAGCACGGGACAGGGCACTGAAGCTTTCTTT
CATSTGQGTEAFF
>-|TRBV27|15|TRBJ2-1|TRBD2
TGTGCCAGCAGGGATGCGGGAGGTCTTGACAATGAGCAGTTCTTC
CASRDAGGLDNEQFF
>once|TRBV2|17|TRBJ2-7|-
TGTGCCAGCAGTCCGGAGAGAACAGGGTCCCGAGCCTACGAGCAGTACTTC
CASSPERTGSRAYEQYF
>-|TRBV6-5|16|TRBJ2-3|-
TGTGCCAGCAGTTTGACTCTAGCCATTAGCACAGATACGCAGTATTTT
CASSLTLAISTDTQYF
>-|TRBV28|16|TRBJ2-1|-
TGTGCCAGCAGTTTGCCCGTGGAGCAACTATACAATGAGCAGTTCTTC
CASSLPVEQLYNEQFF
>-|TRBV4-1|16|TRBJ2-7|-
TGCGCCAGCAGCCAGATTTTTGCAGGGATAGCCTACGAGCAGTACTTC
CASSQIFAGIAYEQYF
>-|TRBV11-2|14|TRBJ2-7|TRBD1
TGTGCCAGCAGCGCAGACAGGGCTGTTTACGAGCAGTACTTC
CASSADRAVYEQYF
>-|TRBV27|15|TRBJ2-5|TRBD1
TGTGCCAGCAGACCCGGACAGGGGGCACAAGAGACCCAGTACTTC
CASRPGQGAQETQYF
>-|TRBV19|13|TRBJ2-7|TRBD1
TGTGCCAGTAGTATCGGGACAGGGGGCGAGCAGTACTTC
CASSIGTGGEQYF
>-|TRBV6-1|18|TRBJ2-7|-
TGTGCCAGCAGTGTGGGGGGTCCTTACGAGCGTATCTCCTACGAGCAGTACTTC
CASSVGGPYERISYEQYF
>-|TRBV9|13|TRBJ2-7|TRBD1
TGTGCCAGCAGCGTAGAACAGGGGACCGAGCAGTACTTC
CASSVEQGTEQYF
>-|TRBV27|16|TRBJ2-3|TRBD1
TGTGCCAGCAGTCTTAGGACAGGGGGCTACACAGATACGCAGTATTTT
CASSLRTGGYTDTQYF
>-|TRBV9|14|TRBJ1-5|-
TGTGCCAGCAGCGTGGACGGTAGCAATCAGCCCCAGCATTTT
CASSVDGSNQPQHF
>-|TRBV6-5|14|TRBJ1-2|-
TGTGCCAGCAGTTTAACCACCGGGGACTATGGCTACACCTTC
CASSLTTGDYGYTF
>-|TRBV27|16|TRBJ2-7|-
TGTGCCAGCAGTTTGGGCTCGCCTAGCGAGCTCTACGAGCAGTACTTC
CASSLGSPSELYEQYF
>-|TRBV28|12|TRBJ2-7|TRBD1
TGTGCCAGCAGGGGACAGGGACGCGAGCAGTACTTC
CASRGQGREQYF
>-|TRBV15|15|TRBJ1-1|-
TGTGCCACCAGCCGACCTGGGGCGGTGAACACTGAAGCTTTCTTT
CATSRPGAVNTEAFF
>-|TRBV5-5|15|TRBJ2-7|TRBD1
TGTGCCAGCAGCTGGGAGCCGGGACAGGGAGGCGAGCAGTACTTC
CASSWEPGQGGEQYF
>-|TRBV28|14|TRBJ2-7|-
TGTGCCAGCACGAAGGGGACCCGAGACTACGAGCAGTACTTC
CASTKGTRDYEQYF
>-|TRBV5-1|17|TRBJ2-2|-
TGCGCCAGCAGCTTGAGGGGCTCCGCGGGCGGAACCGGGGAGCTGTTTTTT
CASSLRGSAGGTGELFF
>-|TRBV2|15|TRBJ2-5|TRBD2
TGTGCCAGCAGGAATGGACTAGCGGGGCAAGAGACCCAGTACTTC
CASRNGLAGQETQYF